This TCR beta chain was observed in a study of shared clonotypes between healthy human individuals. Overall study findings and caveats: Specimens sampled were limited to blood, with tissue repertoires likely differing.

Germline lookup yields CDR1 MGHRA and CDR2 YSYEKL. The CDR3 has 16 amino acids. V was pared by 4 bases and J by 4 bases, with 9 bases of the junction left unmatched. Authors' processing steps: ImmunoSEQ only sent back junction sequences with no quality scores, so filtering was done differently. Assay: immunoSEQ multiplex PCR; the TCRdb copy retains only in-frame clones and omits some. D and trimming were read from the DNA, whereas the V and J calls and clone size are those reported in that table. The sample carries about 480,000 clones, roughly 79% recorded once. Of note for this clone: The antigen remains unidentified.

The V and J genes are TRBV4-1 and TRBJ2-2; 7 nucleotides align to TRBD2. Input material: PBMCs. This TCR came from a middle-aged woman in good health. Some clones in this sample may be carry-over from other donors' samples. Here the CDR3 DNA reads TGCGCCAGCAGCCTCCCTGCGGGGGAAGGCACCGGGGAGCTGTTTTTT. It is translated as CASSLPAGEGTGELFF.